The table lists the clone carrying this T cell receptor (beta chain) with a count of one. The target antigen is unknown. Produced via immunoSEQ multiplex PCR; TCRdb's table is partial and in-frame only. Seen here are about 62,000 clones, around 79% observed once, and the top ten hold 11%. From germline, CDR1 is SGHRS and CDR2 YFSETQ. Trimming took 0 bases from V and 5 from J, leaving 17 bases between them. CDR3 length: 16 residues. The sample is drawn from a study of OX40 agonist ivuxolimab in advanced cancers. Overall study: Ivuxolimab, an agonistic anti-OX40 (CD134) antibody, was given to patients. Dosing consisted of intravenous ivuxolimab at 0.01 to 10 mg/kg every 2 weeks.

Whole-study results and caveats: In general, CD8+ T cells held more expanded clones than CD4+ did, on average. In the expanded peripheral T cells, antigen specificity was never determined.

The source was CD4+ or CD8+ T cells sorted from blood, collected in a trial of the OX40 agonist ivuxolimab. The clonotype originates from an adult with an advanced solid tumor such as melanoma, head and neck, liver or kidney cancer. The chain uses TRBV5-1 and TRBJ2-5; D is perhaps TRBD2 (5 bases). This CDR3 reads CASSLDAGRFLETQYF. CDR3 in DNA: TGCGCCAGCAGCTTGGACGCGGGCCGCTTTCTCGAGACCCAGTACTTC.